This T cell receptor (beta chain) emerged from a study of cytomegalovirus exposure and HLA in healthy donors. Points from the study as a whole: Among the CMV-associated chains, three were confirmed in vitro as specific for CMV antigens. Solely CMV serostatus was available to characterize immune exposure. A missense DCLRE1C variant was associated with V- and J-gene trimming of TCR beta chains in a later analysis, and an independent cohort replicated the association. Rarity characterized most TCR sequences, yet some public TCRs appeared in many donors.

Germline assignment: CDR1 SGHTA and CDR2 FQGTGA. V was trimmed by 0 bases and J by 1 base, leaving 6 bases between them. This CDR3 contains 14 residues. As concerns this clone: Its antigen is still unknown.

Researchers ran the PCR with 60 Vbeta and 13 Jbeta primers. Clones were read by immunoSEQ multiplex PCR, and TCRdb kept only the in-frame ones, dropping some. In the table there are 85,000 to 100,000 clones, around 73% of which are singletons. The gene calls are TRBV7-3 and TRBJ1-1; D unclear. The sequence was collected from a man in his forties in good health and CMV-seronegative. The sequencing sample was made of PBMCs. CDR3 region: CASSLTAGNTEAFF. The CDR3 nucleotides are TGTGCCAGCAGCTTAACTGCAGGGAACACTGAAGCTTTCTTT.